This T cell receptor (beta chain) was identified during a study of response to subunit inactivated influenza vaccine. Study outcomes and limitations: Each seasonal influenza vaccination, the authors suggested, recruits few new T cells.

This clonotype came up many times. Its specificity is unknown. Via MiXCR, TCRdb re-called the RT-PCR reads, giving one row per CDR3 protein. The sample contains roughly 700,000 distinct CDR3 sequences, more than 11% of which appear only once. The V gene end was trimmed by 6 bases and the J gene end by 5 bases; junction bases not matched to a gene: 7. CDR3 length equals 13 residues. CDR1 is SQVTM and CDR2 is ANQGSEA in the germline V gene. Sequences were derived from PBMCs from blood, sampled 14 days before vaccination. The sequence came from a man aged 50-59 years who received an inactivated influenza vaccine. The chain joins TRBV29-1 to TRBJ2-1; TRBD2 agrees at 7 bases. This CDR3 reads CSVGGSSDNEQFF. DNA of the CDR3: TGCAGCGTGGGGGGGTCGTCTGACAATGAGCAGTTCTTC.